These T cell receptor beta chains were read from a single sample in a study of OX40 agonist ivuxolimab in advanced cancers. Generated by immunoSEQ multiplex PCR, the TCRdb table keeps only in-frame clones and is missing some. The profile shows 60,000 to 70,000 clones, 82% of them singletons. The sequencing here drew on CD4+ or CD8+ T cells sorted from blood, taken in a trial of the OX40 agonist ivuxolimab. The source is an adult with an advanced solid tumor such as melanoma, head and neck, liver or kidney cancer. Both conserved end residues are part of each CDR3. D genes are given only for firm matches. Clone size is given for some rows only: seen once, a few or many times, or a class if the clone is expanded.

j_gene | v_gene | d_gene | abundance | CDR3nt | CDR3aa
TRBJ2-1 | TRBV6-5 | . | . | TGTGCCAGCAGTTCGAGGGCGGTCTCCTACAATGAGCAGTTCTTC | CASSSRAVSYNEQFF
TRBJ2-1 | TRBV30 | . | . | TGTGCCTGGTCTAGGGGAGCCACCAATGAGCAGTTCTTC | CAWSRGATNEQFF
TRBJ2-7 | TRBV5-1 | . | once | TGCGCCAGCAGCTTGTTTCGGGGGCGGCTAGCGACCTACGAGCAGTACTTC | CASSLFRGRLATYEQYF
TRBJ2-5 | TRBV2 | TRBD1 | . | TGTGCCAGCCAAATATCCGGGACAGCCCAAGAGACCCAGTACTTC | CASQISGTAQETQYF
TRBJ2-1 | TRBV27 | . | . | TGTGCCAGCAGTAAAAAAAATGAGCAGTTCTTC | CASSKKNEQFF
TRBJ2-1 | TRBV7-3 | . | . | TGTGCCAGCAACCGGGGCAATGAGCAGTTCTTC | CASNRGNEQFF
TRBJ1-1 | TRBV11-3 | . | . | TGTGCCAGCCTTTGGTGGCCCAAGATGAACACTGAAGCTTTCTTT | CASLWWPKMNTEAFF
TRBJ2-5 | TRBV18 | . | . | TGTGCCAGCTCACCCGGGACAAAAGAGACCCAGTACTTC | CASSPGTKETQYF
TRBJ2-6 | TRBV7-3 | . | . | TGTGCCAGCAGCTTGGGAGGGGCCAACGTCCTGACTTTC | CASSLGGANVLTF
TRBJ2-3 | TRBV5-1 | TRBD2 | . | TGCGCCAGCAGCAGTGGACTAGCGGGAGGAGGTACAGATACGCAGTATTTT | CASSSGLAGGGTDTQYF
TRBJ2-5 | TRBV6-6 | . | . | TGTGCCAGCAGTTACTCGACCGGGAAAGAGACCCAGTACTTC | CASSYSTGKETQYF
TRBJ1-3 | TRBV7-2 | TRBD1 | . | TGTGCCAGCAGCTTCTTCACAGGGGGGGAAAACACCATATATTTT | CASSFFTGGENTIYF
TRBJ1-1 | TRBV6-6 | . | . | TGTGCCAGCAGACCATTCGACAGAAGGAACACTGAAGCTTTCTTT | CASRPFDRRNTEAFF
TRBJ2-5 | TRBV27 | . | . | TGTGCCAGCAGTACCCGACCCTGGGGGGAGACCCAGTACTTC | CASSTRPWGETQYF
TRBJ2-7 | TRBV30 | . | . | TGTGCCTGGAGTTTCAGGGAATACGAGCAGTACTTC | CAWSFREYEQYF
TRBJ2-3 | TRBV9 | . | few | TGTGCCAGCAGCGTAGAGGGTACGGTCCAATCTGATACGCAGTATTTT | CASSVEGTVQSDTQYF
TRBJ2-1 | TRBV5-6 | TRBD2 | . | TGTGCCAGCAGCTTTAGCGGGAGGCCGTTTTTCTACAATGAGCAGTTCTTC | CASSFSGRPFFYNEQFF
TRBJ1-1 | TRBV7-2 | . | . | TGTGCCAGCAGCTTATCCGGTGGTGAAGCTTTCTTT | CASSLSGGEAFF
TRBJ2-7 | TRBV2 | . | . | TGTGCCAGCAGTCGAGACCGGGGCTACGAGCAGTACTTC | CASSRDRGYEQYF
TRBJ2-7 | TRBV19 | TRBD1 | . | TGTGCCAGTAGTATGTCAGGGGGCGTTTACGAGCAGTACTTC | CASSMSGGVYEQYF
TRBJ1-5 | TRBV6-1 | . | . | TGTGCCAGCAGTACAAGGGGATTATTTCAGCCCCAGCATTTT | CASSTRGLFQPQHF
TRBJ1-1 | TRBV2 | . | once | TGTGCCAGCACCCTATCGACAGCGAACACTGAAGCTTTCTTT | CASTLSTANTEAFF
TRBJ2-1 | TRBV2 | . | . | TGTGCCAGCCGAGCTGATCGGGGTGAGCAGTTCTTC | CASRADRGEQFF
TRBJ1-2 | TRBV19 | . | . | TGTGCCAGTCGAGTTCCGGGGTTGATTGGGGGCTACACCTTC | CASRVPGLIGGYTF
TRBJ1-1 | TRBV6-6 | . | . | TGTGCCAGCAGTTACTCACGTGGCGACACTGAAGCTTTCTTT | CASSYSRGDTEAFF
TRBJ1-2 | TRBV11-1 | . | . | TGTGCCAGCAGCTTACAATACGGCTATGGCTACACCTTC | CASSLQYGYGYTF
TRBJ2-1 | TRBV11-3 | TRBD2 | . | TGTGCCAGCAGCCCCGGGACTAGCGGGAGGGACAATGAGCAGTTCTTC | CASSPGTSGRDNEQFF
TRBJ2-5 | TRBV10-1 | . | once | TGCGCCAGCAGTGCGTTTGGGACCCAGTACTTC | CASSAFGTQYF
TRBJ1-1 | TRBV2 | . | . | TGTGCCAGCAGTGAAGCAGGGCGGGCTGAAGCTTTCTTT | CASSEAGRAEAFF
TRBJ1-3 | TRBV9 | TRBD1 | . | TGTGCCAGCAGCGAACAGGGGTTCTCTGGAAACACCATATATTTT | CASSEQGFSGNTIYF
TRBJ2-1 | TRBV7-2 | . | . | TGTGCCAGCAGCCCCTACAATGAGCAGTTCTTC | CASSPYNEQFF
TRBJ2-1 | TRBV9 | . | . | TGTGCCAGCAGCGTCGGGGACCCTGTCAATGGGCAGTTCTTC | CASSVGDPVNGQFF
TRBJ1-5 | TRBV4-1 | . | few | TGCGCCAGCAGCCAAGATGGGGGGCGGGTCGATCAGCCCCAGCATTTT | CASSQDGGRVDQPQHF
TRBJ2-7 | TRBV7-9 | TRBD2 | few | TGTGCCAGCAGCTTAGACGGGAGGGTCGAGCAGTACTTC | CASSLDGRVEQYF
TRBJ2-7 | TRBV7-9 | . | once | TGTGCCAGCAGCTTAAATCCCCACACATTCCTAGAGCAGTACTTC | CASSLNPHTFLEQYF
TRBJ2-1 | TRBV11-3 | TRBD2 | . | TGTGCCAGCAGCTTACGCGGGAGCACAAGTGAGCAGTTCTTC | CASSLRGSTSEQFF
TRBJ1-2 | TRBV5-1 | . | . | TGCGCCAGCAGCTTGGCTATCGGATCTTATGGCTACACCTTC | CASSLAIGSYGYTF
TRBJ1-4 | TRBV29-1 | . | . | TGCAGCGTTGAGACGAGAAGGGAAAAACTGTTTTTT | CSVETRREKLFF
TRBJ1-2 | TRBV4-1 | . | few | TGCGCCAGCAGCCCCAGGGAGAGGGACGGAGCCAGGGATGGCTACACCTTC | CASSPRERDGARDGYTF
TRBJ1-4 | TRBV5-4 | . | . | TGTGCCAGCAGCTTGTCGCAGGGGCTTAATGAAAAACTGTTTTTT | CASSLSQGLNEKLFF
TRBJ1-2 | TRBV27 | TRBD1 | few | TGTGCCAGCAGTACCCGACAGGGGGCCTATGGCTACACCTTC | CASSTRQGAYGYTF
TRBJ2-3 | TRBV9 | . | . | TGTGCCAGCAGCATTCCCAAGAAAACAGATACGCAGTATTTT | CASSIPKKTDTQYF
TRBJ2-2 | TRBV7-7 | . | . | TGTGCCAGCAGCTTTACTAGGGACGGGGAGCTGTTTTTT | CASSFTRDGELFF
TRBJ2-1 | TRBV18 | . | . | TGTGCCAGCTCACCACCTCAGGGTTACAATGAGCAGTTCTTC | CASSPPQGYNEQFF